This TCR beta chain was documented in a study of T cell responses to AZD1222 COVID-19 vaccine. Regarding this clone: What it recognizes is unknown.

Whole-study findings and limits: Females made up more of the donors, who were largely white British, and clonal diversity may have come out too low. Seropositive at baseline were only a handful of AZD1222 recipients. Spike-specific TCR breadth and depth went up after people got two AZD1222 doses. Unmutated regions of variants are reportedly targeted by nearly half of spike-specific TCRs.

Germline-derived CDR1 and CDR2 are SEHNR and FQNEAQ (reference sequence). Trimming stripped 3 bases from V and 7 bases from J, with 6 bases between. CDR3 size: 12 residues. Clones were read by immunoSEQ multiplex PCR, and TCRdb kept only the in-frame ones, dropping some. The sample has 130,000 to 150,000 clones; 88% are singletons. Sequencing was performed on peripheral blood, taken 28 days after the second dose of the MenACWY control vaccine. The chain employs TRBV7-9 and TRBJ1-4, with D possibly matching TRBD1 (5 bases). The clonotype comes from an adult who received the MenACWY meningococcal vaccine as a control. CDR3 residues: CASSFGGEKLFF. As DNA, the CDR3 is TGTGCCAGCAGCTTTGGGGGTGAAAAACTGTTTTTT.